The clone carrying this T cell receptor beta chain was detected a few times. Its antigen is not identified. The data stem from a study of blood T cells in healthy people across ages. J gave up 9 bases and V 4 bases, and 4 bases lay outside the gene matches. CDR3 length: 14 residues. Whole-study results and caveats: Older age went with lower TCR beta diversity per million T cells, in a roughly linear way. Naive T cell percentage showed a strong correlation with TCR beta diversity.

Next came a second PCR, run for about 7 to 12 cycles, which used a sample-barcoded 5' primer along with a J-beta primer mix. Using its own MiXCR run on the 5' RACE reads, TCRdb lists one record per CDR3 protein. The repertoire includes about 730,000 distinct CDR3 sequences, more than 40% of them detected once, and 20% to 25% sits in the top ten. This chain joins TRBV12-3 or TRBV12-4 and TRBJ2-1, with 12 nucleotides matching TRBD2. The origin of this receptor is a woman aged 55 to 70 in good health. The sample taken for sequencing was blood. CDR3: CASSSSGGAGEQFF. The DNA of the CDR3 is TGTGCCAGCAGTTCTAGCGGGGGGGCCGGTGAGCAGTTCTTC.